The 20 T cell receptor beta chains below all came from one sample that was sequenced in a study of cytomegalovirus exposure and HLA in healthy donors. In the PCR, 60 Vbeta and 13 Jbeta primers were used. Clones were sequenced by immunoSEQ multiplex PCR, and TCRdb holds only the in-frame ones, with some missing. Here the sample spans roughly 31,000 clones, 60% to 80% being singletons. Input material: PBMCs. The source of these receptors is a male donor in good health and CMV-seropositive.

This clone has more than one count but fewer than ten. This rearrangement joins TRBV7-3 to TRBJ1-6, with D uncertain. Per the germline V gene, CDR1 is SGHTA and CDR2 is FQGTGA. V gave up 2 bases and J gave up 6 bases, with 5 bases separating them. The CDR3 runs 13 residues. Written as DNA, the CDR3 is TGTGCCAGCAGCTTAGGCCTTAATTCACCCCTCCACTTT. Protein: CASSLGLNSPLHF.

V is TRBV28 and J is TRBJ2-3, with 9 bases aligning to TRBD2. CDR3 size: 14 residues. V lost 7 bases, J lost 3 bases, and 5 bases stayed unmatched. Germline V gene lookup returns CDR1 MDHEN and CDR2 SYDVKM. In nucleotides, the CDR3 is TGTGCCAGCAATCCGACTAGCGGTACAGATACGCAGTATTTT. Translated, it gives CASNPTSGTDTQYF.

The chain links TRBV21-1 to TRBJ1-1; no DNA check was done on the table's D call, TRBD1. TRBV21-1 represents a pseudogene. CDR3 length: 13 residues. The DNA of the CDR3 is TGTGCCAGCAGCAGGACAGGGAACACTGAAGCTTTCTTT. Amino acid sequence: CASSRTGNTEAFF.

This CDR3 is CASSLGVRANSYEQYF. CDR3 sequence (DNA): TGTGCCAGCAGTTTAGGGGTCAGGGCAAATTCCTACGAGCAGTACTTC. The chain couples TRBV27 to TRBJ2-7, with D tentatively TRBD1 (5 bases). This CDR3 region has 16 residues. The V end was cut by 2 bases, the J end by 1 base, with 15 bases between. Per germline, CDR1 MNHEY and CDR2 SMNVEV (reference sequence).

This clone turned up a few times. The J gene is TRBJ1-3, the V gene TRBV4-1, with a weak D call TRBD1 (5 bases). V lost 1 base to trimming and J lost 2 bases, with 12 bases between them. There are 16 residues in the CDR3. Germline CDR1 MGHRA, CDR2 YSYEKL. CDR3 nucleotide sequence: TGCGCCAGCAGCCAAGTTCAGGGCGGACCTGGAAACACCATATATTTT. This encodes CASSQVQGGPGNTIYF.

The V and J genes are TRBV18 and TRBJ1-1; 10 positions match TRBD1. After removal of 2 bases from V and 4 bases from J, the junction contained 10 bases not matched to a gene. Per germline, CDR1 KGHSH and CDR2 LQKENI. CDR3 length equals 17 residues. CDR3 in DNA: TGTGCCAGCTCACCAAATCGACAGGGGGCTGTGGGCACTGAAGCTTTCTTT. It is translated as CASSPNRQGAVGTEAFF. Together with reference TRBV18 and TRBJ1-1, the CDR3 gives the full variable domain: NAGVMQNPRHLVRRRGQEARLRCSPMKGHSHVYWYRQLPEEGLKFMVYLQKENIIDESGMPKERFSAEFPKEGPSILRIQQVVRGDSAAYFCASSPNRQGAVGTEAFFGQGTRLTVV.

The chain has TRBV5-6 and TRBJ1-5, with a possible D match to TRBD1 (5 bases). The germline gives CDR1 SGHDT, CDR2 YYEEEE. Trimming took 2 bases from V and 6 from J, leaving 18 bases between them. There are 16 residues in the CDR3. The CDR3 here is CASSLGAFVETQPQHF. DNA for the CDR3: TGTGCCAGCAGCTTAGGGGCATTCGTTGAGACTCAGCCCCAGCATTTT.

The chain uses TRBV25-1 and TRBJ1-4; D may be TRBD1 (5 bases). Trimming cost V 3 bases and J 0 bases, with 14 bases left between them. Germline-derived CDR1 and CDR2 are MGHDK and SYGVNS. This CDR3 is built from 17 residues. CDR3 bases: TGTGCCAGCAGTGACCCAGGAAGGGGATCAACTAATGAAAAACTGTTTTTT. It yields the protein CASSDPGRGSTNEKLFF.

The rearrangement uses TRBV4-1 and TRBJ2-2; D is undetermined. CDR3 length equals 14 residues. V was pared by 0 bases and J by 5 bases, with 7 bases between. Germline values: CDR1 MGHRA, CDR2 YSYEKL. CDR3 sequence reads: CASSQEYGTGELFF. CDR3 nucleotides: TGCGCCAGCAGCCAAGAGTACGGGACCGGGGAGCTGTTTTTT.

This chain uses TRBV6-1 with TRBJ1-5; D unclear. Germline assignment: CDR1 MNHNS and CDR2 SASEGT. The CDR3 is made up of 13 amino acids. V was clipped by 4 bases and J by 3 bases, with 7 bases between them. Written as DNA, the CDR3 is TGTGCCAGCAGTGTGCAGATCAATCAGCCCCAGCATTTT. Amino acid sequence: CASSVQINQPQHF.

CDR3: CASSPPKGPGREQPQHF. The CDR3 bases are TGTGCCAGCTCACCACCGAAGGGCCCGGGGAGGGAGCAGCCCCAGCATTTT. The chain recombines TRBV18 with TRBJ1-5; D not resolved. The CDR3 sequence is 17 residues long. V was shortened by 0 bases and J by 7 bases, with 19 bases between the two germline ends. Germline CDR1 reads KGHSH; CDR2 reads LQKENI. The full variable domain, completed using reference TRBV18 and TRBJ1-5, is NAGVMQNPRHLVRRRGQEARLRCSPMKGHSHVYWYRQLPEEGLKFMVYLQKENIIDESGMPKERFSAEFPKEGPSILRIQQVVRGDSAAYFCASSPPKGPGREQPQHFGDGTRLSIL.

V and J are TRBV6-1 and TRBJ1-1; D ambiguous. This CDR3 contains 11 residues. CDR1 and CDR2 (germline): MNHNS, SASEGT. With 2 bases removed from V and 13 bases from J, the gap between germline ends came to 11 bases. CDR3 protein: CASSEISPGFF. DNA of the CDR3: TGTGCCAGCAGTGAAATAAGTCCGGGTTTCTTT.

The rearrangement links TRBV5-6 to TRBJ2-1, with 9 positions matching TRBD2. The CDR3 consists of 16 residues. V gave up 4 bases and J gave up 5 bases; unmatched junction bases: 10. Germline V CDR1 and CDR2: SGHDT, YYEEEE. The CDR3 nucleotides are TGTGCCAGCAGCCTGAGGGAGGCGGGAGGGAACAATGAGCAGTTCTTC. Protein product: CASSLREAGGNNEQFF. The full variable domain, with the rest looked up from reference TRBV5-6 and TRBJ2-1, is DAGVTQSPTHLIKTRGQQVTLRCSPKSGHDTVSWYQQALGQGPQFIFQYYEEEERQRGNFPDRFSGHQFPNYSSELNVNALLLGDSALYLCASSLREAGGNNEQFFGPGTRLTVL.

The CDR3 region is CASTTGSRNQPQHF. In DNA, the CDR3 is TGTGCCAGCACCACGGGGTCCCGCAATCAGCCCCAGCATTTT. The V gene is TRBV6-5, the J gene TRBJ1-5; D ambiguous. V dropped 7 bases and J dropped 2 bases, with 12 bases sitting between them. Germline V gives CDR1 MNHEY, CDR2 SVGAGI. The CDR3 consists of 14 residues.

This clone was counted between two and nine times. The chain is built from TRBV9 and TRBJ2-3, with 7 positions matching TRBD2. The length of the CDR3 is 17 residues. The germline CDR1 and CDR2 sequences are SGDLS and YYNGEE. Trimming took 2 bases from V and 2 from J; bases not matched to a gene: 11. CDR3 sequence: CASSVARGDPVTDTQYF. The CDR3 DNA reads TGTGCCAGCAGCGTGGCCCGGGGGGATCCAGTCACAGATACGCAGTATTTT.

This clone was detected only once. The rearrangement uses TRBV2 and TRBJ1-5, with 9 bases aligning to TRBD1. CDR3 length: 15 residues. The V and J ends lost 4 bases and 2 bases, in that order; junction bases with no gene match: 3. Looked up from germline, CDR1 is SNHLY and CDR2 is FYNNEI. The chain's CDR3 is CASSGDRAGNQPQHF. The CDR3 DNA reads as TGTGCCAGCAGTGGGGACAGGGCCGGCAATCAGCCCCAGCATTTT.

The rearrangement links TRBV14 to TRBJ1-2; D is unclear. The CDR3 spans 14 residues. From germline, CDR1 is SGHDN and CDR2 FVKESK. V gave up 3 bases and J gave up 3 bases, with 11 bases separating them. CDR3 bases: TGTGCCAGCAGCCAGGCGGGAGTCGACTATGGCTACACCTTC. It yields the protein CASSQAGVDYGYTF.

The rearrangement uses TRBV2 and TRBJ1-1; no firm D call. Trimming removed 4 bases at V and 1 base at J, with 10 bases between. Per the germline V gene, CDR1 is SNHLY and CDR2 is FYNNEI. This CDR3 spans 14 amino acids. CDR3 nucleotides: TGTGCCAGCAGTGTGAGTCTTGCGAACACTGAAGCTTTCTTT. As protein: CASSVSLANTEAFF. Supplemented by reference TRBV2 and TRBJ1-1, the full variable domain reads EPEVTQTPSHQVTQMGQEVILRCVPISNHLYFYWYRQILGQKVEFLVSFYNNEISEKSEIFDDQFSVERPDGSNFTLKIRSTKLEDSAMYFCASSVSLANTEAFFGQGTRLTVV.

The rearrangement uses TRBV2 and TRBJ2-7; TRBD1 matches at 12 bases. There are 15 residues in the CDR3. V dropped 5 bases and J dropped 5; count of bases not matched to a gene: 7. Germline V gives CDR1 SNHLY, CDR2 FYNNEI. CDR3 in DNA: TGTGCCAGCAGTCACCCGGGACAGGGGGCCCACGAGCAGTACTTC. It yields the protein CASSHPGQGAHEQYF.

The chain is built from TRBV30 and TRBJ2-7; D possibly corresponds to TRBD1 (5 bases). Deletions cut 2 bases from V and 7 bases from J, with 12 bases between. CDR1 is GTSNPN, CDR2 SVGIG, per germline (reference sequence). CDR3 length: 12 residues. CDR3 nucleotides: TGTGCCTGGAGTAACGGTAGGGGAGAGCAGTACTTC. Its protein is CAWSNGRGEQYF. The entire variable domain, with the rest obtained from reference TRBV30 and TRBJ2-7, is as follows: SQTIHQWPATLVQPVGSPLSLECTVEGTSNPNLYWYRQAAGRGLQLLFYSVGIGQISSEVPQNLSASRPQDRQFILSSKKLLLSDSGFYLCAWSNGRGEQYFGPGTRLTVT.